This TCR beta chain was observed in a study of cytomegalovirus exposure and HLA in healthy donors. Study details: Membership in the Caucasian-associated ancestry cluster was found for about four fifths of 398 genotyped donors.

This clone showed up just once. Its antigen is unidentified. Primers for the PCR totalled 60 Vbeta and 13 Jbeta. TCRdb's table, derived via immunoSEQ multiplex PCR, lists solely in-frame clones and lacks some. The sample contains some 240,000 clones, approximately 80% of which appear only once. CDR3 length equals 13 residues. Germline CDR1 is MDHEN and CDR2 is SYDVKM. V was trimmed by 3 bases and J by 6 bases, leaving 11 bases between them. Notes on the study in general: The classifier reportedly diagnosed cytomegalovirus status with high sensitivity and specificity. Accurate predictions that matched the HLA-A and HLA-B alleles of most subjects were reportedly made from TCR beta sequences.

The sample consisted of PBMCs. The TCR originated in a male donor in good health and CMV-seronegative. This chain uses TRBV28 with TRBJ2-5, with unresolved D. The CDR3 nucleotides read TGTGCCAGCAGTTTTTTCTCGGTGAAGACCCAGTACTTC. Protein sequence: CASSFFSVKTQYF.